This record looks at one T cell receptor (beta chain) sequence and its context. The data were obtained in a study of OX40 agonist ivuxolimab in advanced cancers. Study in general: The study treated patients with ivuxolimab, an agonistic anti-OX40 (CD134) antibody.

The method was immunoSEQ multiplex PCR; TCRdb's version includes in-frame clones alone and lacks a portion of them. The sample shows 48,000 or so clones, 94% of them seen only once. The material sequenced was CD4+ or CD8+ T cells sorted from blood, taken in a trial of the OX40 agonist ivuxolimab. The sequence was obtained from an adult with an advanced solid tumor such as melanoma, head and neck, liver or kidney cancer.

CDR3 coding DNA: TGTGCCAGCAGTTGGGGAGGGGACCTCTACGAGCAGTACTTC. It is translated as CASSWGGDLYEQYF. The chain joins TRBV27 to TRBJ2-7; TRBD2 matches 7 bases. The V gene end was trimmed by 4 bases and the J gene end by 3 bases; junction bases not matched to a gene: 6. The germline gives CDR1 MNHEY, CDR2 SMNVEV (reference sequence). This CDR3 region has 14 residues.